This is a list of T cell receptor beta chains from one sample in a study of T cells in Graves' hyperthyroidism and ophthalmopathy. TCRdb used MiXCR to reprocess the multiplex PCR reads, holding one entry per CDR3 protein. The data show roughly 200,000 distinct CDR3 sequences, about a sixth seen once. The sample was blood. The receptors stem from a man aged 35-49 years with Graves' hyperthyroidism. Each CDR3 is given with its conserved first and last residue. The D gene is left open where the match is weak. The size entry is marked missing in some rows and otherwise reads once, few, many or a size class.

CDR3nt: .
CDR3aa: CASSFYICSARDPAAAGFYEQYF
v_gene: TRBV7-2
j_gene: TRBJ2-7
d_gene: .
abundance: .

CDR3nt: TGTGCCAGCAGTCCCCGGACTGCTTGGGGCTATGGCTACACCTTC
CDR3aa: CASSPRTAWGYGYTF
v_gene: TRBV28
j_gene: TRBJ1-2
d_gene: .
abundance: many

CDR3nt: TGCGCCAGCAGCCCGGGGGTCGGCGGGGAGCTGTTTTTT
CDR3aa: CASSPGVGGELFF
v_gene: TRBV5-1
j_gene: TRBJ2-2
d_gene: .
abundance: .

CDR3nt: TGTGCCTGGAGTGTATTTGGGGTTCAGGGCGGGGAGCTGTTTTTT
CDR3aa: CAWSVFGVQGGELFF
v_gene: TRBV30
j_gene: TRBJ2-2
d_gene: .
abundance: .

CDR3nt: TGCGCCAGCAGCCAAGCCCACGGGTCTTTCGGCGAGCAGTACTTC
CDR3aa: CASSQAHGSFGEQYF
v_gene: TRBV4-3
j_gene: TRBJ2-7
d_gene: .
abundance: many

CDR3nt: TGTGCCAGCAGTTTTTTGGGGGCGCGCGGGGAGCTGTTTTTT
CDR3aa: CASSFLGARGELFF
v_gene: TRBV28
j_gene: TRBJ2-2
d_gene: .
abundance: many

CDR3nt: TGCAGTGCTCCCTACGGTGGTGAAGCTTTCTTT
CDR3aa: CSAPYGGEAFF
v_gene: TRBV20-1
j_gene: TRBJ1-1
d_gene: .
abundance: many

CDR3nt: TGTGCCTGCAACCTCCTGACAGGGTCCGGAGAGACCCAGTACTTC
CDR3aa: CACNLLTGSGETQYF
v_gene: TRBV2
j_gene: TRBJ2-5
d_gene: TRBD1
abundance: few

CDR3nt: TGTGCCAGCAGCCATACCTATTTATCTGGGGCCAACGTCCTGACTTTC
CDR3aa: CASSHTYLSGANVLTF
v_gene: TRBV12-3/TRBV12-4
j_gene: TRBJ2-6
d_gene: .
abundance: many

CDR3nt: TGTGCCAGCTCAAACGAGGTGGATGAGCAGTTCTTC
CDR3aa: CASSNEVDEQFF
v_gene: TRBV18
j_gene: TRBJ2-1
d_gene: .
abundance: many

CDR3nt: TGTGCCAGCAGCCCACGGAGTTGGGGCACAGATACGCAGTATTTT
CDR3aa: CASSPRSWGTDTQYF
v_gene: TRBV11-2
j_gene: TRBJ2-3
d_gene: .
abundance: many

CDR3nt: TGTGCCAGTTGGGCGCGACAGGGTCATGCAGATACGCAGTATTTT
CDR3aa: CASWARQGHADTQYF
v_gene: TRBV6-1
j_gene: TRBJ2-3
d_gene: TRBD1
abundance: .

CDR3nt: TGTGCCAGCAGCCGCCGGGACAGGGTGGGGGCGGATACGCAGTATTTT
CDR3aa: CASSRRDRVGADTQYF
v_gene: TRBV14
j_gene: TRBJ2-3
d_gene: TRBD1
abundance: .

CDR3nt: TGCAGCGTTGAAGAGGGACAGGGGGGAGGGTTCGAGCAGTACTTC
CDR3aa: CSVEEGQGGGFEQYF
v_gene: TRBV29-1
j_gene: TRBJ2-7
d_gene: TRBD1
abundance: many

CDR3nt: TGTGCCAGCAGTTCCCGGGACAGGGGCTACACCTTC
CDR3aa: CASSSRDRGYTF
v_gene: TRBV28
j_gene: TRBJ1-2
d_gene: TRBD1
abundance: many

CDR3nt: TGTGCCAGCAGCTTATCTCCTGGTGAAGCTTTCTTT
CDR3aa: CASSLSPGEAFF
v_gene: TRBV7-2
j_gene: TRBJ1-1
d_gene: .
abundance: few

CDR3nt: TGTGCCAGCAGCCGGACAGGCTCCTACGAGCAGTACTTC
CDR3aa: CASSRTGSYEQYF
v_gene: TRBV7-9
j_gene: TRBJ2-7
d_gene: TRBD1
abundance: many

CDR3nt: TGCAGCGTTGCACCCTTTAGCGCGGAAGCTGAATCAGATACGCAGTATTTT
CDR3aa: CSVAPFSAEAESDTQYF
v_gene: TRBV29-1
j_gene: TRBJ2-3
d_gene: .
abundance: many

CDR3nt: TGTGCCAGCAGCTTTTTTGCGGACTCCGGGGAGCTGTTTTTT
CDR3aa: CASSFFADSGELFF
v_gene: TRBV7-9
j_gene: TRBJ2-2
d_gene: .
abundance: few

CDR3nt: TGTGCCAGCAGTCAGGGGACGGCTCCCAATGAGCAGTTCTTC
CDR3aa: CASSQGTAPNEQFF
v_gene: TRBV2
j_gene: TRBJ2-1
d_gene: .
abundance: .

CDR3nt: TGTGCCAGCAGTGAAATGAACAGGCCCTACAATGAGCAGTTCTTC
CDR3aa: CASSEMNRPYNEQFF
v_gene: TRBV2
j_gene: TRBJ2-1
d_gene: .
abundance: many

CDR3nt: TGTGCCAGCAGACCGGGGACTAGCGGGGTAGTGAATGAGCAGTTCTTC
CDR3aa: CASRPGTSGVVNEQFF
v_gene: TRBV12-3/TRBV12-4
j_gene: TRBJ2-1
d_gene: TRBD2
abundance: many

CDR3nt: TGTGCCAGCTCACCAACGATCGGGACGGATGGCTACACCTTC
CDR3aa: CASSPTIGTDGYTF
v_gene: TRBV18
j_gene: TRBJ1-2
d_gene: .
abundance: many

CDR3nt: TGTGCCAGCAGCTTTCGACAGGGGACAGACGAGCAGTACTTC
CDR3aa: CASSFRQGTDEQYF
v_gene: TRBV5-5
j_gene: TRBJ2-7
d_gene: TRBD1
abundance: many

CDR3nt: TGTGCCACCGAAGATGGGCACACTGAAGCTTTCTTT
CDR3aa: CATEDGHTEAFF
v_gene: TRBV28
j_gene: TRBJ1-1
d_gene: .
abundance: many

CDR3nt: TGTGCCAGCAGCTCACTAGATGAGCAGTTCTTC
CDR3aa: CASSSLDEQFF
v_gene: TRBV5-6
j_gene: TRBJ2-1
d_gene: .
abundance: .

CDR3nt: TGTGCCAGCAGCTTCACCGGGACTGGACCTTACGAGCAGTACTTC
CDR3aa: CASSFTGTGPYEQYF
v_gene: TRBV11-3
j_gene: TRBJ2-7
d_gene: .
abundance: many

CDR3nt: TGCAGTGCTAGAGATCGGCAACAGCCAAATGAAAAACTGTTTTTT
CDR3aa: CSARDRQQPNEKLFF
v_gene: TRBV20-1
j_gene: TRBJ1-4
d_gene: .
abundance: many

CDR3nt: TGTGCCAGCAGCCAAGATGGCAGGGTCTCCTACAATGAGCAGTTCTTC
CDR3aa: CASSQDGRVSYNEQFF
v_gene: TRBV4-2
j_gene: TRBJ2-1
d_gene: .
abundance: many

CDR3nt: TGTGCCAGCTCACCTTCACAGGGTAACGAGCAGTACTTC
CDR3aa: CASSPSQGNEQYF
v_gene: TRBV18
j_gene: TRBJ2-7
d_gene: .
abundance: many

CDR3nt: TGTGCCAGCAGTTCGGACCAGGCAGGGCCCCAGCATTTT
CDR3aa: CASSSDQAGPQHF
v_gene: TRBV12-3/TRBV12-4
j_gene: TRBJ1-5
d_gene: .
abundance: many

CDR3nt: TGTGCCAGCAGGGCCGGGACAGTCTACACCTACGAGCAGTACTTC
CDR3aa: CASRAGTVYTYEQYF
v_gene: TRBV6-2/TRBV6-3
j_gene: TRBJ2-7
d_gene: TRBD1
abundance: many

CDR3nt: TGTGCCAGCAGTCCTAACTCCGGGACAGGGATGAATCAGCCCCAGCATTTT
CDR3aa: CASSPNSGTGMNQPQHF
v_gene: TRBV6-2/TRBV6-3
j_gene: TRBJ1-5
d_gene: TRBD1
abundance: .

CDR3nt: TGTGCCAGCAGCCCTCTGAAGGGTTACTATGGCTACACCTTC
CDR3aa: CASSPLKGYYGYTF
v_gene: TRBV2
j_gene: TRBJ1-2
d_gene: .
abundance: .

CDR3nt: TGTGCCAGCACAGGGGGCTCCTACGAGCAGTACTTC
CDR3aa: CASTGGSYEQYF
v_gene: TRBV6-2/TRBV6-3
j_gene: TRBJ2-7
d_gene: TRBD1
abundance: many

CDR3nt: TGTGCCAGCAGTGACGGGGGGGTCGGAAACATTCAGTACTTC
CDR3aa: CASSDGGVGNIQYF
v_gene: TRBV2
j_gene: TRBJ2-4
d_gene: TRBD2
abundance: many

CDR3nt: TGCGCCAGCAGCTTGGATCTCCCAGGGCCGGATGGCTACACCTTC
CDR3aa: CASSLDLPGPDGYTF
v_gene: TRBV5-1
j_gene: TRBJ1-2
d_gene: .
abundance: many

CDR3nt: TGTGCCAGCAGCTTTGTCAGTTTGAACACTGAAGCTTTCTTT
CDR3aa: CASSFVSLNTEAFF
v_gene: TRBV7-2
j_gene: TRBJ1-1
d_gene: .
abundance: many

CDR3nt: TGCAGTGCTAGAGCCGACAGGGGGCAAGACACCGGGGAGCTGTTTTTT
CDR3aa: CSARADRGQDTGELFF
v_gene: TRBV20-1
j_gene: TRBJ2-2
d_gene: TRBD1
abundance: many

CDR3nt: TGCAGTGCTAAGACCGGGACAGGCGGCGAGCAGTACTTC
CDR3aa: CSAKTGTGGEQYF
v_gene: TRBV20-1
j_gene: TRBJ2-7
d_gene: TRBD1
abundance: many

CDR3nt: TGTGCCAGCAGTTTCTCGGGTCCGCACACTGAAGCTTTCTTT
CDR3aa: CASSFSGPHTEAFF
v_gene: TRBV27
j_gene: TRBJ1-1
d_gene: .
abundance: .

CDR3nt: TGTGCCAGCACCGGAGGGGCGAGCTCCTACGAGCAGTACTTC
CDR3aa: CASTGGASSYEQYF
v_gene: TRBV11-3
j_gene: TRBJ2-7
d_gene: .
abundance: many

CDR3nt: TGTGCCAGCAGCTTAGCGGGAGCACCCGGAAACACCATATATTTT
CDR3aa: CASSLAGAPGNTIYF
v_gene: TRBV5-1
j_gene: TRBJ1-3
d_gene: .
abundance: .

CDR3nt: TGTGCCAGCAGCCAACGACCCTCAATCGCTGAAGCTTTCTTT
CDR3aa: CASSQRPSIAEAFF
v_gene: TRBV14
j_gene: TRBJ1-1
d_gene: .
abundance: many

CDR3nt: TGTGCCAGCAGTTTGGACCGACAGGCTCTCCATAGCAATCAGCCCCAGCATTTT
CDR3aa: CASSLDRQALHSNQPQHF
v_gene: TRBV28
j_gene: TRBJ1-5
d_gene: .
abundance: many

CDR3nt: TGTGCCAGCAGTCACGAGTCGAGCTCCTATAATTCACCCCTCCACTTT
CDR3aa: CASSHESSSYNSPLHF
v_gene: TRBV12-3/TRBV12-4
j_gene: TRBJ1-6
d_gene: .
abundance: .

CDR3nt: TGTGCCAGCTGCCTTAGCGGGGGGGCGTTTCACAATGAGCAGTTCTTC
CDR3aa: CASCLSGGAFHNEQFF
v_gene: TRBV6-1
j_gene: TRBJ2-1
d_gene: TRBD2
abundance: .

CDR3nt: TGCAGTGCTAGGGAAGGGGCTAGCAATCAGCCCCAGCATTTT
CDR3aa: CSAREGASNQPQHF
v_gene: TRBV20-1
j_gene: TRBJ1-5
d_gene: .
abundance: many